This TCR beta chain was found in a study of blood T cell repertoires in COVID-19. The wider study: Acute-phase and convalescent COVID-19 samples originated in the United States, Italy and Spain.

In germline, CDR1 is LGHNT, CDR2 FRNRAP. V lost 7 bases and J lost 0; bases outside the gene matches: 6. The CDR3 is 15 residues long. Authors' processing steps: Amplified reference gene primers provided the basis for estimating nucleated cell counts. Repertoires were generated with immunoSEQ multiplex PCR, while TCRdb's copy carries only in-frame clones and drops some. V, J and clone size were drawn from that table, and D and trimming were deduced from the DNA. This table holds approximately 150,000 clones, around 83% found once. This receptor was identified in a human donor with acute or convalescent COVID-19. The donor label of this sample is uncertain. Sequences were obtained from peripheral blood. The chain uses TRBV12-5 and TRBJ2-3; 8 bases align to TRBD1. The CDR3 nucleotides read TGTGCTAGTGCCCTGACAGGGGATAGCACAGATACGCAGTATTTT. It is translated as CASALTGDSTDTQYF.